This T cell receptor (beta chain) was found in a study of neoadjuvant anti-PD-1 for oral cavity cancer. Germline CDR1 SEHNR, CDR2 FQNEAQ (reference sequence). This CDR3 comprises 14 residues. The ends were cut back, 4 bases at V and 2 bases at J, with 12 bases in the middle. In its sample, this clone was seen a few times. Two replicates per tumor sample, mostly from approximately 4.5 ug of genomic DNA. The table came from immunoSEQ multiplex PCR; TCRdb's copy has only in-frame clones and leaves some out. Seen here are around 12,000 clones, about 60% observed once, and the top ten hold 10% to 15%. The sequence derives from a person between 35 and 79 years old with oral cavity squamous cell carcinoma. The source material was tumor tissue, sampled before nivolumab (anti-PD-1) treatment. J is TRBJ2-7 and V is TRBV7-9, with a weak D call TRBD2 (6 bases). CDR3 residues: CASSYRDFTYEQYF. CDR3 in DNA: TGTGCCAGCAGCTACCGGGACTTCACCTACGAGCAGTACTTC.